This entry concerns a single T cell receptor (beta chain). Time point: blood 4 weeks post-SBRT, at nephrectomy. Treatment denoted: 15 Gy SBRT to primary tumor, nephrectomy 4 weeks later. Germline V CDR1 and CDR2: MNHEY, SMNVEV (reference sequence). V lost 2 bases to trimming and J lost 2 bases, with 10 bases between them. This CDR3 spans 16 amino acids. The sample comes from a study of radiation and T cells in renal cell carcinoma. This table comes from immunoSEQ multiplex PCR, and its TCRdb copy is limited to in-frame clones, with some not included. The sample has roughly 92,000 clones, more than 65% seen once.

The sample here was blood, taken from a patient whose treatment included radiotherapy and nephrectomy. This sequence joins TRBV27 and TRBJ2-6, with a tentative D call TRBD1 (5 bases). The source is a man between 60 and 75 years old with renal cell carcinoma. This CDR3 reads CASSLRAGPGANVLTF. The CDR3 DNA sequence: TGTGCCAGCAGTTTAAGGGCAGGGCCTGGGGCCAACGTCCTGACTTTC.